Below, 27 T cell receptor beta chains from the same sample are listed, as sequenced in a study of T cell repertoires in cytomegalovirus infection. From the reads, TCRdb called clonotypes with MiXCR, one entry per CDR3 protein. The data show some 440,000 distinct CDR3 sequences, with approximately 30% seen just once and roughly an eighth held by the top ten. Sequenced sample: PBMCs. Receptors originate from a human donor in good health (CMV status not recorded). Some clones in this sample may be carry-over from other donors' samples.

CDR3 region: CASSLATGPTDTQYF. CDR3 in DNA: TGCGCCAGCAGCTTGGCCACAGGCCCCACAGATACGCAGTATTTT. The chain is built from TRBV5-1 and TRBJ2-3; TRBD1 is a possible D gene (5 bases). The CDR3 is made up of 15 amino acids. Germline loops: CDR1 SGHRS, CDR2 YFSETQ. V gave up 0 bases and J gave up 2 bases, with 10 bases separating them.

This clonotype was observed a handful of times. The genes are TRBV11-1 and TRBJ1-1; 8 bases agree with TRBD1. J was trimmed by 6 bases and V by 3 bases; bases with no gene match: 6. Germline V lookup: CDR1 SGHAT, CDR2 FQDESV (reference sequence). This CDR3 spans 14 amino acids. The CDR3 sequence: CASSLRQGTSEAFF. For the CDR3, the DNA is TGTGCCAGCAGCTTGCGACAGGGGACTTCTGAAGCTTTCTTT.

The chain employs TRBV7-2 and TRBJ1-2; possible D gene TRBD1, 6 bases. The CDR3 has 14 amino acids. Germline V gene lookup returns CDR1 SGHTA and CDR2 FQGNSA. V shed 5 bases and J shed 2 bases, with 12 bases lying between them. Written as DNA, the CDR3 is TGTGCCAGCAGCCCGGACAGTAGAAACTATGGCTACACCTTC. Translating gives CASSPDSRNYGYTF.

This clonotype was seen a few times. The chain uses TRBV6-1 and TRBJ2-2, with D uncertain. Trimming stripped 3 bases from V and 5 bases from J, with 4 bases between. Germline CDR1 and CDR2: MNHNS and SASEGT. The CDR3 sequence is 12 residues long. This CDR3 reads CASSDQTGELFF. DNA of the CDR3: TGTGCCAGCAGTGACCAAACCGGGGAGCTGTTTTTT.

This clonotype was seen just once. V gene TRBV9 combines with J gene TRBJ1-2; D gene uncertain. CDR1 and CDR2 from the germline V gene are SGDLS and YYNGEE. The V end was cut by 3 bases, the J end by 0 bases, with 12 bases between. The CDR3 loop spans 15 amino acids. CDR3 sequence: CASSADHKANYGYTF. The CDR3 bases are TGTGCCAGCAGCGCCGACCATAAAGCTAACTATGGCTACACCTTC.

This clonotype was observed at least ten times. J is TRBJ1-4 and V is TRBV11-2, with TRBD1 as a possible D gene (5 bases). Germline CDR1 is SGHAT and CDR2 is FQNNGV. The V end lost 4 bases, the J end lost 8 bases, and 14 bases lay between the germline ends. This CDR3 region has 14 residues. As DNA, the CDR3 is TGTGCCAGCAGCTGGGGCCCATTAGAAGAAAAACTGTTTTTT. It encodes CASSWGPLEEKLFF. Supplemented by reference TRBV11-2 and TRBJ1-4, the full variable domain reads EAGVAQSPRYKIIEKRQSVAFWCNPISGHATLYWYQQILGQGPKLLIQFQNNGVVDDSQLPKDRFSAERLKGVDSTLKIQPAKLEDSAVYLCASSWGPLEEKLFFGSGTQLSVL.

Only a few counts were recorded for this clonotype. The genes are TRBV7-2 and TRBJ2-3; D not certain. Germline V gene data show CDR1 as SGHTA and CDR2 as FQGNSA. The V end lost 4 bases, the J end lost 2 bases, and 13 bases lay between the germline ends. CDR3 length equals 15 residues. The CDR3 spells CASSSGVLDTDTQYF. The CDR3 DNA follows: TGTGCCAGCAGCTCTGGGGTTTTAGACACAGATACGCAGTATTTT.

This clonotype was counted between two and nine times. CDR3 nucleotides: TGTGCCAGCAGCAGTATAGCAGCGGGGGAGTACAATGAGCAGTTCTTC. It specifies CASSSIAAGEYNEQFF. The chain uses TRBV5-5 and TRBJ2-1, with 8 bases fitting TRBD2. This CDR3 region has 16 residues. V dropped 4 bases and J dropped 4; count of bases not matched to a gene: 10. Germline V gene lookup returns CDR1 SGHKS and CDR2 YYEKEE (reference sequence).

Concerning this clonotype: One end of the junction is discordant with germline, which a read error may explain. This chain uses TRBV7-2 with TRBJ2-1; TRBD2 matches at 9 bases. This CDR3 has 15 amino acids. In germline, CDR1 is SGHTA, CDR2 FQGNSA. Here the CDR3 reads CASSLLAGWRKEPFF. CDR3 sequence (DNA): TGTGCCAGCAGCCTCCTAGCGGGGTGGCGGAAGGAGCCGTTCTTC.

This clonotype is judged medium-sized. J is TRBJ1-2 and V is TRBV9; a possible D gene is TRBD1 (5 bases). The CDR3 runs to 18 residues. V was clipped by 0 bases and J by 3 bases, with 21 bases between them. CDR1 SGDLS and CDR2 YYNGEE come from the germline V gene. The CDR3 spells CASSVDRDGRDRDYGYTF. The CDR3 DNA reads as TGTGCCAGCAGCGTAGACCGGGACGGACGCGATAGGGACTATGGCTACACCTTC.

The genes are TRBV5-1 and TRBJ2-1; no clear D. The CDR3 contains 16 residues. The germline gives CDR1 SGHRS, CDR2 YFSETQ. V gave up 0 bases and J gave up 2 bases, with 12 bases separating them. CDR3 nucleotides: TGCGCCAGCAGCTTGGGACCGGTCCGCACCTACAATGAGCAGTTCTTC. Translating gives CASSLGPVRTYNEQFF.

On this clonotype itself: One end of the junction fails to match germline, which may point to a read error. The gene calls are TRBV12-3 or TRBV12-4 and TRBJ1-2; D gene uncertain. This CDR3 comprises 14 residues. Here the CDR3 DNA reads TGTGCCCGCAGTTTGAGGGAGACAAGCTATGGCTACACCTTC. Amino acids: CARSLRETSYGYTF.

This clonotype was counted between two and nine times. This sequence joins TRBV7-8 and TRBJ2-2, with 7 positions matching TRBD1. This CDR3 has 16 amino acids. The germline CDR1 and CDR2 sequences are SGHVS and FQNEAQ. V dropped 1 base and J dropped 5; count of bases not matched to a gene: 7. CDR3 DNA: TGTGCCAGCAGCTTAGTCGGTCAGGGGGTTACCGGGGAGCTGTTTTTT. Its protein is CASSLVGQGVTGELFF.

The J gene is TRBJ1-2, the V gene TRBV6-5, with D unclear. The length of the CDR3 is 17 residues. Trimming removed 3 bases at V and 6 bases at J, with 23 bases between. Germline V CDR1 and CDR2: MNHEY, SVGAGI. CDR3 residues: CASSYLQLSYTRNGYTF. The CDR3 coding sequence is TGTGCCAGCAGTTATTTACAGTTGTCATACACAAGGAATGGCTACACCTTC.

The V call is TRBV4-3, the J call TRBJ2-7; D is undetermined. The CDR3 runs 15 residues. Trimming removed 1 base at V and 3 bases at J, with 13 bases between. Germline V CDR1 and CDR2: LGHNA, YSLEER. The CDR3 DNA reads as TGCGCCAGCAGCCAAGGAAAGGCAGAAGTCTACGAGCAGTACTTC. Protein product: CASSQGKAEVYEQYF.

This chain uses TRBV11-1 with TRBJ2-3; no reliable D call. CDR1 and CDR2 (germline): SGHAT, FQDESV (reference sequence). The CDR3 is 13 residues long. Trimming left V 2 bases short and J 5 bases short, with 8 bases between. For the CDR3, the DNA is TGTGCCAGCAGCTTAAACTATGGAGATACGCAGTATTTT. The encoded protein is CASSLNYGDTQYF.

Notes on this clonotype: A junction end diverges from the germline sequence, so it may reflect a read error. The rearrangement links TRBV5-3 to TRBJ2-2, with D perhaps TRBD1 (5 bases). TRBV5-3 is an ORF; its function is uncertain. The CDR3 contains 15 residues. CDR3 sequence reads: CASSLQGTNTGELFF. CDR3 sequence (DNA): TGTGCCAGCAGCTTGCAGGGTACGAACACCGGGGAGCTGTTTTTT.

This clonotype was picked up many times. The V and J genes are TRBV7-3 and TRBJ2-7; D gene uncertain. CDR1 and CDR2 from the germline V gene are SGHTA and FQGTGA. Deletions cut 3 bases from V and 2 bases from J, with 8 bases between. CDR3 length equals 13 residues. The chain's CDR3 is CASSLTSTYEQYF. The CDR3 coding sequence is TGTGCCAGCAGCTTGACATCTACCTACGAGCAGTACTTC.

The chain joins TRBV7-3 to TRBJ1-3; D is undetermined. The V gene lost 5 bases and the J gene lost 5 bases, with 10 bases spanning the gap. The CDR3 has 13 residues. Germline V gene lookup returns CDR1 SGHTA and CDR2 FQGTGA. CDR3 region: CASSPGGRNTIYF. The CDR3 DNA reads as TGTGCCAGCAGCCCAGGTGGGAGAAACACCATATATTTT.

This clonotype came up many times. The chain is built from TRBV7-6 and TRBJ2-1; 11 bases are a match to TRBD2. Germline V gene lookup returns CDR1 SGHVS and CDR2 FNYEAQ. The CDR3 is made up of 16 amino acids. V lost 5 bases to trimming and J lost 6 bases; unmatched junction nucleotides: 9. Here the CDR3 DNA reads TGTGCCAGCAGCCCCGGACTAGCGGGCGTTAGCAATGAGCAGTTCTTC. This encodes CASSPGLAGVSNEQFF.

The CDR3 loop is CASSLAVGRIGKSNEQFF. Here the CDR3 DNA reads TGTGCCAGCAGCTTAGCGGTCGGTCGAATTGGAAAGAGTAATGAGCAGTTCTTC. This rearrangement joins TRBV7-2 to TRBJ2-1; D not resolved. Germline CDR1 and CDR2: SGHTA and FQGNSA. Between the trimmed V and J ends, which lost 0 bases and 7 bases, there was a span of 22 bases. There are 18 residues in the CDR3.

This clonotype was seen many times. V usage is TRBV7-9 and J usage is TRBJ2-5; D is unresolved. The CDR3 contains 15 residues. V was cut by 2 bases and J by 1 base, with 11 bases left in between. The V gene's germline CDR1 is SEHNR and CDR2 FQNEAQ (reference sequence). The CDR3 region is CASSLYRLLQETQYF. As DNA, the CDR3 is TGTGCCAGCAGCTTATACCGGTTACTCCAAGAGACCCAGTACTTC.

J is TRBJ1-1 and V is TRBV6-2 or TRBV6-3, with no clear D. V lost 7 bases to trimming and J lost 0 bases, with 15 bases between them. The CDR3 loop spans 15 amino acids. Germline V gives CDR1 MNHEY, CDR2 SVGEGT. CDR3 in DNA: TGTGCCAGCACCTTAAACTGGGCAGTGAACACTGAAGCTTTCTTT. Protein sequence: CASTLNWAVNTEAFF.

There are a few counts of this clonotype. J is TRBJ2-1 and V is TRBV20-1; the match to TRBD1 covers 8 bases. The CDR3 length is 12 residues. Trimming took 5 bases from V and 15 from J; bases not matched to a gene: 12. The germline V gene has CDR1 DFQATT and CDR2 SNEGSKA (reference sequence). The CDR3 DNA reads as TGCAGTGCTCCCGACAGGGGTCAAGCAGTGTTCTTC. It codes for CSAPDRGQAVFF.

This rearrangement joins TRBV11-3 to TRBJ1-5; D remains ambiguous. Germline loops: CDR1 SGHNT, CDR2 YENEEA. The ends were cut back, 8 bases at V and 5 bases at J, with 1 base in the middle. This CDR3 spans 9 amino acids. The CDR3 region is CASDQPQHF. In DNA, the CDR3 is TGTGCCAGCGATCAGCCCCAGCATTTT. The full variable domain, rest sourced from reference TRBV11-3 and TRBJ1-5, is EAGVVQSPRYKIIEKKQPVAFWCNPISGHNTLYWYLQNLGQGPELLIRYENEEAVDDSQLPKDRFSAERLKGVDSTLKIQPAELGDSAVYLCASDQPQHFGDGTRLSIL.

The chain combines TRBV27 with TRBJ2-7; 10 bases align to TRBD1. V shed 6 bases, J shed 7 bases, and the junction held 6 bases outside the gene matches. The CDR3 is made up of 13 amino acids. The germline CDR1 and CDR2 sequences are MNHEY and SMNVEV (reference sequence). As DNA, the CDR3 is TGTGCCAGCAGGAAGACAGGGGGCTGGGAGCAGTACTTC. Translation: CASRKTGGWEQYF.

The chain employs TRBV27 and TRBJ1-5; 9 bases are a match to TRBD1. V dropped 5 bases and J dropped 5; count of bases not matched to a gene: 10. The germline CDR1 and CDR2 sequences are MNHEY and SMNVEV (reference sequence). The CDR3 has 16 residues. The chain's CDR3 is CASSPTGGGGDQPQHF. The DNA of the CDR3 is TGTGCCAGCAGTCCAACAGGGGGCGGCGGTGATCAGCCCCAGCATTTT.